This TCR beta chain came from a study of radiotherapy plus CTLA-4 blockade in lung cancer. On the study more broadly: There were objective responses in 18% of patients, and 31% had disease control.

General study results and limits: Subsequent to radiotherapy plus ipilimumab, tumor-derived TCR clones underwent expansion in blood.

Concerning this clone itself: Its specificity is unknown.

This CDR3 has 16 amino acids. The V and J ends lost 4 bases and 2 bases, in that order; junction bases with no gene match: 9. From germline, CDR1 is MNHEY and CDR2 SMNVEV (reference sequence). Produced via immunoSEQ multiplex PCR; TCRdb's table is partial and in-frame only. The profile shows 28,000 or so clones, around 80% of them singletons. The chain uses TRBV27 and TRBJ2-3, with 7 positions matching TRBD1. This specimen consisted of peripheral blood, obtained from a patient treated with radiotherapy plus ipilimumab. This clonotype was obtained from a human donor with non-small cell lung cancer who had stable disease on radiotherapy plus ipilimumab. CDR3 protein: CASSSGDSYHTDTQYF. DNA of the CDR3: TGTGCCAGCAGTTCAGGGGACAGCTACCACACAGATACGCAGTATTTT.